This TCR beta chain came from a study of T cells in Graves' hyperthyroidism and ophthalmopathy. Study-level results: Most thyroid clonotypes expanded above 0.001 were also detected in blood.

Pregnant or lactating patients were excluded, as were those with uncontrolled infection or other autoimmune disease. This clonotype was detected a few times. The antigen is unknown. It was RNA transcripts that yielded the amplified TCR beta CDR3 regions. First-round RT-PCR with HTBI primers amplified the TCR CDR3 region. TCRdb analysed the multiplex PCR reads with MiXCR anew, one entry per CDR3 protein. Altogether 600,000 to 700,000 distinct CDR3 sequences are present, roughly 45% being singletons, with the ten largest covering about 7.2%. The CDR3 extends over 15 amino acids. Germline V lookup: CDR1 SGHRS, CDR2 YFSETQ. V lost 1 base to trimming and J lost 9 bases; unmatched junction nucleotides: 9.

The chain combines TRBV5-1 with TRBJ2-5; 10 bases fit TRBD2. The origin of this receptor is an adult man with Graves' disease, either hyperthyroidism or ophthalmopathy (not recorded which). Material: peripheral blood or thyroid tissue (not recorded which). CDR3 protein: CASSLMSSGSGAQYF. The CDR3 DNA reads TGCGCCAGCAGCTTGATGTCTAGCGGGAGTGGGGCCCAGTACTTC. The full variable domain, rest sourced from reference TRBV5-1 and TRBJ2-5, is KAGVTQTPRYLIKTRGQQVTLSCSPISGHRSVSWYQQTPGQGLQFLFEYFSETQRNKGNFPGRFSGRQFSNSRSEMNVSTLELGDSALYLCASSLMSSGSGAQYFGPGTRLLVL.